This T cell receptor beta chain was documented in a study of PD-1 blockade in classical Hodgkin lymphoma. Sequenced by immunoSEQ multiplex PCR; TCRdb stores in-frame clones only, minus some. This repertoire shows a few thousand clones, around 61% found once; its top ten account for less than 80%. Every patient had relapsed following autologous stem cell transplantation, and cohorts differed in brentuximab vedotin exposure. Patients reached a best response of complete response, partial response or progressive disease. The germline V and J ends were trimmed by 3 bases and 5 bases, with 14 bases remaining between them. The CDR3 covers 14 residues. Per the germline V gene, CDR1 is LNHDA and CDR2 is SQIVND (reference sequence).

This chain joins TRBV19 and TRBJ2-7; tentatively, D is TRBD1 (5 bases). The TCR sequence derives from a human donor with classical Hodgkin lymphoma. This material consisted of peripheral blood mononuclear cells (PBMCs), taken before the second cycle of nivolumab. This CDR3 reads CASSIAGISNEQYF. DNA for the CDR3: TGTGCCAGTAGTATTGCAGGGATAAGCAACGAGCAGTACTTC.